This T cell receptor (beta chain) appears in the sequencing data of a study of CD8 T cells in ankylosing spondylitis. In this sample, this clonotype turned up a few times. Quantitative molecular-barcoded 5'-RACE generated the TCR beta libraries. TCRdb independently ran MiXCR on the 5' RACE reads; one entry per CDR3 protein. In the table there are fewer than 250,000 distinct CDR3 sequences, over 30% of which are singletons. Sequencing used blood, either unsorted or a sorted T cell fraction (not recorded which). The TCR comes from a male donor with ankylosing spondylitis or in good health (not recorded which).

The chain's CDR3 is CASSPGQGRPNQPQHF. CDR3 in DNA: TGTGCCAGCAGTCCGGGGCAGGGGCGCCCCAATCAGCCCCAGCATTTT. This sequence joins TRBV6-1 and TRBJ1-5; possible D gene TRBD1, 6 bases. The CDR3 has 16 amino acids. Trimming removed 5 bases at V and 3 bases at J, with 17 bases between. Germline V gene data show CDR1 as MNHNS and CDR2 as SASEGT.